This T cell receptor (beta chain) was identified during a study of OX40 agonist ivuxolimab in advanced cancers. Study background: A diagnosis of hepatocellular carcinoma, melanoma, renal cell or head and neck cancer was present in dose-escalation patients. Of the participants, 40% to 50% had some prior anti-PD-1, anti-PD-L1 or anti-CTLA-4 therapy, which was allowed. General study results and limits: Relative to CD4+ cells, CD8+ T cells on average had more expanded clones. Patients who responded partially at 0.1-3.0 mg/kg showed clonal expansion ranking among the lowest.

Profiling relied on immunoSEQ multiplex PCR, and the TCRdb table lists in-frame clones only, not all of them. The data show about 53,000 clones, roughly 84% seen once. Points on this clone: Its target is not known.

The CDR3 length is 12 residues. Germline V gives CDR1 GTSNPN, CDR2 SVGIG (reference sequence). V dropped 3 bases and J dropped 3; count of bases not matched to a gene: 2. The V gene is TRBV30, the J gene TRBJ2-7; 7 nucleotides match TRBD1. Sample: CD4+ or CD8+ T cells sorted from blood, taken in a trial of the OX40 agonist ivuxolimab. The source is an adult with an advanced solid tumor such as melanoma, head and neck, liver or kidney cancer. CDR3: CAWRGQYYEQYF. Here the CDR3 DNA reads TGTGCCTGGAGGGGACAGTACTACGAGCAGTACTTC.